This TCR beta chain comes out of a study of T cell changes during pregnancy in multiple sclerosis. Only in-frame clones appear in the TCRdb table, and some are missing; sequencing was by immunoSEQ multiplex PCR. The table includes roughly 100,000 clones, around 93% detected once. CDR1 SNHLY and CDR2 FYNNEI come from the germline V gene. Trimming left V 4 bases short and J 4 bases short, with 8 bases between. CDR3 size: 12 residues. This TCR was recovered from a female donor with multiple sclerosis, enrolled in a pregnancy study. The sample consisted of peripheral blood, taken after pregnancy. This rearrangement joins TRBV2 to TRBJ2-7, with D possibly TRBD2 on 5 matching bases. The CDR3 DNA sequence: TGTGCCAGCAGTGTAGGCGGGTACGAGCAGTACTTC. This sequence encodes CASSVGGYEQYF.